Listed here is a single TCR beta chain. The antigen remains unidentified. V lost 2 bases and J lost 1, with 14 bases in between. The CDR3 runs 16 residues. CDR1 is MNHEY and CDR2 is SVGAGI in the germline V gene. Using immunoSEQ multiplex PCR, the repertoire was profiled, and TCRdb retains in-frame clones only, with some absent. Among some 31,000 clones listed, more than 90% were seen once. The source of the sample is a study of neoadjuvant nivolumab and ipilimumab in lung cancer. Study-level points and caveats: Compared with tumor-adjacent uninvolved lung, resected tumors showed greater richness and clonality.

The sequencing used peripheral blood, collected after neoadjuvant nivolumab, alone or with ipilimumab, at or shortly before surgery. The chain links TRBV6-5 to TRBJ1-1, with D possibly TRBD1 on 5 matching bases. The receptor comes from an adult with non-small cell lung cancer. As DNA, the CDR3 is TGTGCCAGCAGTTACCCCGGAGGAGGGGCGAACACTGAAGCTTTCTTT. Its protein product is CASSYPGGGANTEAFF.